These 4 T cell receptor beta chains were sequenced from one sample in a study of blood T cell repertoires in COVID-19. Libraries were prepared by immunoSEQ multiplex PCR; TCRdb keeps only in-frame clonotypes and omits some of them. The repertoire has hundreds of thousands of clones, around 86% of them found once; the top ten carry approximately 1.6%. Source material: PBMCs or T cells enriched from blood (not recorded which). These receptors all stem from a woman aged 45-60 years who had recovered from COVID-19.

The J gene is TRBJ2-3, the V gene TRBV6-5; possible D gene TRBD2, 6 bases. The length of the CDR3 is 12 residues. Germline CDR1 and CDR2: MNHEY and SVGAGI. V lost 5 bases to trimming and J lost 7 bases, with 10 bases between them. CDR3 sequence reads: CASSNRDYTQYF. For the CDR3, the DNA is TGTGCCAGCAGTAACCGGGACTATACGCAGTATTTT.

The V and J genes are TRBV6-1 and TRBJ2-3, with a tentative D call TRBD1 (5 bases). V dropped 1 base and J dropped 7 bases, with 6 bases sitting between them. The CDR3 is made up of 12 amino acids. CDR1 and CDR2 from the germline V gene are MNHNS and SASEGT. The CDR3 region is CASSEGTYTQYF. In nucleotides, the CDR3 is TGTGCCAGCAGTGAAGGGACATATACGCAGTATTTT.

V is TRBV19 and J is TRBJ1-2; 7 bases map to TRBD1. Losses at the gene ends were 7 bases for V and 5 bases for J; bases not matched to a gene: 10. Germline V lookup: CDR1 LNHDA, CDR2 SQIVND (reference sequence). This CDR3 comprises 14 residues. The CDR3 nucleotides read TGTGCCAGTACCATAACGACAGGGAGTTATGGCTACACCTTC. It specifies CASTITTGSYGYTF.

This chain joins TRBV19 and TRBJ2-1; 13 bases line up with TRBD2. V lost 6 bases to trimming and J lost 7 bases; unmatched junction nucleotides: 12. This CDR3 has 17 residues. CDR1 is LNHDA, CDR2 SQIVND, per germline (reference sequence). CDR3: CASRPEGLAGDSNEQFF. CDR3 sequence (DNA): TGTGCCAGTAGGCCGGAAGGACTAGCGGGAGATAGTAATGAGCAGTTCTTC.